These 27 T cell receptor beta chains were sequenced from one sample in a study of patients and donors after allogeneic stem cell transplantation. MiXCR, applied by TCRdb to the RT-PCR reads, yields one record per CDR3 protein. The sample holds around 82,000 distinct CDR3 sequences; less than 5% are singletons and the top ten take about 3%. Sequenced: blood, either unsorted or a sorted T cell fraction (not recorded which). These TCRs come from a human donor who was either an allogeneic HSCT recipient or a stem cell or donor lymphocyte infusion donor (not recorded which). It is not recorded whose cells these are; they may come from a transplant donor.

At least ten counts were recorded for this clonotype. This chain's CDR3 is CASSTQGAPHSPLHF. CDR3 coding DNA: TGTGCCAGCAGTACTCAGGGGGCTCCCCATTCACCCCTCCACTTT. The genes are TRBV2 and TRBJ1-6; TRBD1 matches at 8 bases. J gave up 8 bases and V 5 bases, and 8 bases lay outside the gene matches. The germline gives CDR1 SNHLY, CDR2 FYNNEI. The CDR3 is 15 amino acids.

This clonotype was detected only a few times. The rearrangement uses TRBV20-1 and TRBJ1-4; D call uncertain. V was pared by 5 bases and J by 3 bases, with 13 bases between. This CDR3 has 14 amino acids. Germline CDR1 is DFQATT and CDR2 is SNEGSKA (reference sequence). CDR3 nucleotides: TGCAGTGCTCCTGAGACAAGAGCTAATGAAAAACTGTTTTTT. Protein sequence: CSAPETRANEKLFF.

This clonotype was recorded at least ten times. The V gene is TRBV5-1, the J gene TRBJ1-1, with 7 bases matching TRBD1. The trim removed 3 bases at V and 1 base at J, leaving 3 bases unmatched. Germline V CDR1 and CDR2: SGHRS, YFSETQ. The CDR3 sequence is 14 residues long. The CDR3 protein is CASSSGQQNTEAFF. CDR3 nucleotide sequence: TGCGCCAGCAGCTCGGGACAGCAGAACACTGAAGCTTTCTTT.

The chain carries TRBV20-1 and TRBJ2-3; 8 bases map to TRBD1. The CDR3 is 13 amino acids. Germline values: CDR1 DFQATT, CDR2 SNEGSKA (reference sequence). Losses at the gene ends were 5 bases for V and 1 base for J; bases not matched to a gene: 2. The CDR3 DNA reads as TGCAGTGCTCCAGGGGGCGGCACAGATACGCAGTATTTT. Protein sequence: CSAPGGGTDTQYF.

V gene TRBV12-3 or TRBV12-4 combines with J gene TRBJ2-7, with 7 bases aligning to TRBD1. The CDR3 spans 14 residues. J was trimmed by 2 bases and V by 6 bases; bases with no gene match: 7. CDR3 sequence: CASSHGTAAYEQYF. CDR3 nucleotide sequence: TGTGCCAGCAGCCACGGGACAGCTGCCTACGAGCAGTACTTC.

This clonotype was seen repeatedly, ten times or more. This rearrangement joins TRBV12-3 or TRBV12-4 to TRBJ1-5, with 10 bases matching TRBD1. The CDR3 is 12 residues long. V shed 9 bases and J 6 bases; nucleotides not matched to a gene: 2. The CDR3 sequence is CASRQGAQPQHF. DNA of the CDR3: TGTGCCAGTAGACAGGGGGCTCAGCCCCAGCATTTT.

This clonotype occurred many times. CDR3 DNA: TGTGCTAGTGGTTTGGTACTCGGGAGTGGGGATGAGCAGTTCTTC. It is translated as CASGLVLGSGDEQFF. The chain has TRBV12-5 and TRBJ2-1, with a possible D match to TRBD2 (6 bases). Germline V gives CDR1 LGHNT, CDR2 FRNRAP. The CDR3 has 15 residues. V lost 0 bases and J 8 bases, leaving 14 bases between the germline ends.

This clonotype has ten or more counts. The rearrangement links TRBV7-6 to TRBJ2-5, with 9 positions matching TRBD1. Germline CDR1 reads SGHVS; CDR2 reads FNYEAQ. The J segment lost 5 bases and the V segment lost 0 bases, leaving 7 bases of the junction unmatched. The length of the CDR3 is 16 residues. This chain's CDR3 is CASSLAPQGAAETQYF. The CDR3 DNA sequence: TGTGCCAGCAGCTTAGCCCCACAGGGGGCAGCGGAGACCCAGTACTTC.

The CDR3 DNA sequence: TGTGCCAGTAGTCCCGGGACTAGCGCCTACAATGAGCAGTTCTTC. As protein: CASSPGTSAYNEQFF. This sequence joins TRBV19 and TRBJ2-1; 10 bases match TRBD2. The CDR3 runs 15 residues. Germline loops: CDR1 LNHDA, CDR2 SQIVND (reference sequence). The J segment lost 2 bases and the V segment lost 5 bases, leaving 3 bases of the junction unmatched.

This clonotype came up many times. The V call is TRBV21-1, the J call TRBJ2-7; TRBD1 is the table's D call and was not checked against the DNA. TRBV21-1 is marked as a pseudogene. The CDR3 has 14 amino acids. The CDR3 region is CASSKGGQSYEQYF. CDR3 nucleotide sequence: TGTGCCAGCAGCAAAGGTGGACAGTCTTACGAGCAGTACTTC.

In its sample, this clonotype was seen many times. The rearrangement links TRBV5-1 to TRBJ2-3; D gene ambiguous. There are 16 residues in the CDR3. Germline V gives CDR1 SGHRS, CDR2 YFSETQ. The V gene lost 0 bases and the J gene lost 2 bases, with 13 bases spanning the gap. CDR3 amino acids: CASSLAVAALTDTQYF. The CDR3 nucleotides are TGCGCCAGCAGCTTGGCCGTTGCGGCCCTCACAGATACGCAGTATTTT.

This clonotype occurred many times. The rearrangement joins TRBV20-1 to TRBJ2-5, with TRBD2 identical over 8 bases. The germline V gene encodes CDR1 DFQATT and CDR2 SNEGSKA (reference sequence). J gave up 3 bases and V 6 bases, and 12 bases lay outside the gene matches. This CDR3 spans 15 amino acids. CDR3 protein: CSALTPSGSKETQYF. CDR3 DNA sequence: TGCAGTGCCCTAACCCCAAGCGGGAGTAAAGAGACCCAGTACTTC.

This clonotype has a count of ten or more. The V and J genes are TRBV18 and TRBJ1-1, with D possibly being TRBD1 (6 bases). The CDR3 totals 15 residues. Germline CDR1 is KGHSH and CDR2 is LQKENI. Trimming shortened V by 2 bases and J by 8 bases, and 18 bases separated the two germline ends. For the CDR3, the DNA is TGTGCCAGCTCACCAACGACAGGAGACACGAAGGAAGCTTTCTTT. It yields the protein CASSPTTGDTKEAFF.

There are many counts of this clonotype. The chain couples TRBV5-1 to TRBJ2-2; D remains unclear. From germline, CDR1 is SGHRS and CDR2 YFSETQ. The CDR3 length is 15 residues. V dropped 2 bases and J dropped 7 bases, with 15 bases sitting between them. DNA of the CDR3: TGCGCCAGCAGCTTTCTGTCTTGGGGAAGCGGGGAGCTGTTTTTT. Protein sequence: CASSFLSWGSGELFF.

This clonotype was detected many times. V is TRBV25-1 and J is TRBJ1-6; D unclear. Trimming removed 7 bases at V and 7 bases at J, with 11 bases between. CDR1 and CDR2 (germline): MGHDK, SYGVNS. There are 13 residues in the CDR3. The CDR3 sequence is CASKRPGNSPLHF. The CDR3 DNA is TGTGCCAGCAAAAGACCGGGGAATTCACCCCTCCACTTT.

Many counts were recorded for this clonotype. This chain uses TRBV20-1 with TRBJ2-1, with D possibly TRBD2 on 5 matching bases. The CDR3 consists of 15 residues. Germline V gene data show CDR1 as DFQATT and CDR2 as SNEGSKA (reference sequence). V shed 0 bases and J shed 6 bases, with 15 bases lying between them. CDR3 nucleotides: TGCAGTGCTAGAGATCGAGGGTTTTTGGGCAATGAGCAGTTCTTC. Translation gives CSARDRGFLGNEQFF.

This clonotype was counted ten times or more. V is TRBV6-1 and J is TRBJ1-1; D remains ambiguous. Deletions cut 7 bases from V and 7 bases from J, with 16 bases between. This CDR3 spans 13 amino acids. CDR1 MNHNS and CDR2 SASEGT come from the germline V gene. Written as DNA, the CDR3 is TGTGCCAGCATCCTCGTCCCGGGAATTGAAGCTTTCTTT. Protein product: CASILVPGIEAFF.

This chain joins TRBV7-9 and TRBJ2-4; D unclear. This CDR3 contains 14 residues. The V end was cut by 3 bases, the J end by 14 bases, with 20 bases between. Germline V gene sequence: CDR1 SEHNR, CDR2 FQNEAQ (reference sequence). The CDR3 region is CASSFATPPKRKYF. As DNA, the CDR3 is TGTGCCAGCAGCTTCGCTACACCTCCTAAACGGAAGTACTTC.

This clonotype appeared many times. The chain combines TRBV29-1 with TRBJ2-3; D remains unclear. The germline V gene has CDR1 SQVTM and CDR2 ANQGSEA. The V and J ends lost 5 bases and 2 bases respectively, with 11 bases between them. The CDR3 is 13 residues long. The CDR3 loop reads CSVNKRATDTQYF. The CDR3 DNA reads TGCAGCGTTAACAAGCGAGCCACAGATACGCAGTATTTT.

This clonotype was observed many times. The CDR3 DNA reads TGTGCCAGCAGTTACTCCTCTTTAGCGGGAATTTACAATGAGCAGTTCTTC. Translating it yields CASSYSSLAGIYNEQFF. This rearrangement joins TRBV6-5 to TRBJ2-1; 8 positions match TRBD2. Germline values: CDR1 MNHEY, CDR2 SVGAGI. V shed 0 bases and J 4 bases; nucleotides not matched to a gene: 8. This CDR3 region has 17 residues.

In its sample, this clonotype was seen many times. V and J are TRBV2 and TRBJ1-3; D gene ambiguous. The V end lost 6 bases, the J end lost 3 bases, and 15 bases lay between the germline ends. CDR3 length: 15 amino acids. CDR1 and CDR2 (germline): SNHLY, FYNNEI. CDR3 protein: CASREFRVFGNTIYF. In nucleotides, the CDR3 is TGTGCCAGCAGGGAGTTCCGGGTCTTTGGAAACACCATATATTTT.

The gene calls are TRBV5-1 and TRBJ2-1, with 12 bases that match TRBD2. This CDR3 comprises 15 residues. Germline CDR1 is SGHRS and CDR2 is YFSETQ. The V and J ends lost 4 bases and 8 bases, in that order; junction bases with no gene match: 7. The DNA of the CDR3 is TGCGCCAGCAGCCTCCTAGCGGGAGGGCCGGATGAGCAGTTCTTC. This codes for CASSLLAGGPDEQFF.

Remarks on this clonotype: A read error may produce the germline difference seen at one junction end. The rearrangement joins TRBV10-3 to TRBJ1-5; 8 bases agree with TRBD1. Per the germline V gene, CDR1 is ENHRY and CDR2 is SYGVKD. This CDR3 has 16 amino acids. The CDR3 spells CAISDSGGRVNQPQLF. Written as DNA, the CDR3 is TGTGCCATCAGTGATTCAGGGGGCCGTGTCAATCAGCCCCAGCTTTTT.

This clonotype was seen repeatedly, ten times or more. V usage is TRBV27 and J usage is TRBJ1-2; D ambiguous. Germline assignment: CDR1 MNHEY and CDR2 SMNVEV (reference sequence). Between the trimmed V and J ends, which lost 8 bases and 5 bases, there was a span of 18 bases. The CDR3 extends over 14 amino acids. The CDR3 DNA reads as TGTGCCAGCGCGGCGGCAGCCACCCCTTATGGCTACACCTTC. Amino acid sequence: CASAAAATPYGYTF.

This clonotype was recorded many times. The chain combines TRBV9 with TRBJ1-2, with TRBD1 matching 7 bases. With 0 bases clipped from V and 6 bases from J, the junction kept 17 bases outside the gene matches. CDR3 length equals 18 residues. Germline CDR1 SGDLS, CDR2 YYNGEE. The CDR3 region has the DNA TGTGCCAGCAGCGTAGGTCTCCGGCACCTTCGGACAGGAGATGGCTACACCTTC. Protein: CASSVGLRHLRTGDGYTF.

At least ten counts were recorded for this clonotype. The genes are TRBV20-1 and TRBJ2-6, with 7 bases that match TRBD2. The CDR3 extends over 15 amino acids. In germline, CDR1 is DFQATT, CDR2 SNEGSKA (reference sequence). Trimming cost V 3 bases and J 4 bases; bases outside gene matches: 6. The CDR3 spells CSASEAGLGANVLTF. The DNA of the CDR3 is TGCAGTGCTAGTGAAGCGGGACTCGGGGCCAACGTCCTGACTTTC.

This clonotype was recorded many times. The chain couples TRBV7-8 to TRBJ1-4; D ambiguous. V lost 5 bases to trimming and J lost 7 bases, with 8 bases between them. This CDR3 spans 12 amino acids. Germline V gene data show CDR1 as SGHVS and CDR2 as FQNEAQ. For the CDR3, the DNA is TGTGCCAGCAGCGGGTTTAGTGAAAAACTGTTTTTT. It translates to CASSGFSEKLFF. The whole variable domain, remainder taken from reference TRBV7-8 and TRBJ1-4, is GAGVSQSPRYKVAKRGQDVALRCDPISGHVSLFWYQQALGQGPEFLTYFQNEAQLDKSGLPSDRFFAERPEGSVSTLKIQRTQQEDSAVYLCASSGFSEKLFFGSGTQLSVL.